This T cell receptor (beta chain) was sequenced during a study of CD4 T cells in relation to SARS-CoV-2 and coronaviruses. The method was immunoSEQ multiplex PCR; TCRdb's version includes in-frame clones alone and lacks a portion of them. The data contain around 35,000 clones, 70% to 90% of them singletons. This CDR3 has 17 amino acids. Trimming cost V 4 bases and J 5 bases; bases outside gene matches: 9. Per germline, CDR1 MGHDK and CDR2 SYGVNS. V is TRBV25-1 and J is TRBJ1-6, with TRBD1 matching over 9 bases. This TCR derives from an adult with COVID-19. The specimen sequenced was memory CD4+ T cells from PBMCs. The chain's CDR3 is CASSARTGALNNSPLHF. The CDR3 region has the DNA TGTGCCAGCAGTGCGAGGACAGGGGCCCTTAATAATTCACCCCTCCACTTT.